This T cell receptor (beta chain) was found in a study of CXCR3-negative and CXCR3-positive naive CD8 T cells. Overall study findings and caveats: More hydrophobic TRB CDR3s occurred in CXCR3-positive than in CXCR3-negative naive cells.

UMI-tagged TRB cDNA libraries were built via 5' RACE. TCRdb re-called the 5' RACE reads and shows each CDR3 protein once, DNA omitted. Its table lists tens of thousands of distinct CDR3 sequences. This CDR3 contains 15 residues. The germline V gene encodes CDR1 MGHDK and CDR2 SYGVNS. To note about this clonotype: Antigen: not known.

Input material: naive CXCR3+ CD8+ T cells from blood. Subset given: CD45RO-CCR7+CD27+CD95- naive CD8+ T cells expressing CXCR3 (TNR3+). This chain links TRBV25-1 with TRBJ1-2; the D gene TCRdb calls, TRBD1, cannot be checked with no DNA. The receptor comes from a human donor in good health. Some clones in this sample may be carry-over from other donors' samples. CDR3 region: CASSEYQRGQDGYTF.